This is a list of T cell receptor beta chains from one sample in a study of T cell changes during pregnancy in multiple sclerosis. Profiling relied on immunoSEQ multiplex PCR, and the TCRdb table lists in-frame clones only, not all of them. The top ten clones hold less than 1.5% of a sample with approximately 59,000 clones, around nine tenths of them seen once. This material consisted of peripheral blood, taken in the third trimester of pregnancy. These receptors were taken from a female donor in good health, enrolled as a control in a pregnancy study. The CDR3 runs from the conserved cysteine through the conserved F or W. A D gene is named only where the DNA matches it firmly. Expanded clones are given a class, and other clones once, few, many or no size at all.

j_call: TRBJ2-2
v_call: TRBV5-1
clone_size: once
d_call: .
cdr3_nt: TGCGCCAGCGCGGGGGCGGCTGACACCGGGGAGCTGTTTTTT
cdr3_aa: CASAGAADTGELFF

j_call: TRBJ1-6
v_call: TRBV10-3
clone_size: few
d_call: .
cdr3_nt: TGTGCCATCAGTGAGTCCGGGGGGATAGGCTCACCCCTCCACTTT
cdr3_aa: CAISESGGIGSPLHF

j_call: TRBJ2-2
v_call: TRBV15
clone_size: once
d_call: TRBD2
cdr3_nt: TGTGCCACTAGCGAAGGGGACGCGGGGGGGCCGACCGGGGAGCTGTTTTTT
cdr3_aa: CATSEGDAGGPTGELFF

j_call: TRBJ2-1
v_call: TRBV5-1
clone_size: .
d_call: .
cdr3_nt: TGCGCCAGCAGCTTCGACAGCTCTACCTACAATGAGCAGTTCTTC
cdr3_aa: CASSFDSSTYNEQFF

j_call: TRBJ2-3
v_call: TRBV4-2
clone_size: .
d_call: .
cdr3_nt: TGTGCCAGCAGCCCTCTGGGCAGGGAGGCAGATACGCAGTATTTT
cdr3_aa: CASSPLGREADTQYF

j_call: TRBJ1-5
v_call: TRBV4-1
clone_size: .
d_call: .
cdr3_nt: TGCGCCAGCAGCCAAGATGATTTGAGGCCCCAGCATTTT
cdr3_aa: CASSQDDLRPQHF

j_call: TRBJ2-1
v_call: TRBV4-3
clone_size: .
d_call: .
cdr3_nt: TGCGCCAGCAGCCAAGGGCTAGGCTCCTACAATGAGCAGTTCTTC
cdr3_aa: CASSQGLGSYNEQFF

j_call: TRBJ1-1
v_call: TRBV7-9
clone_size: .
d_call: TRBD1
cdr3_nt: TGTGCCAGCAGCTCCAGACAGGGATTGGACACTGAAGCTTTCTTT
cdr3_aa: CASSSRQGLDTEAFF

j_call: TRBJ2-5
v_call: TRBV2
clone_size: .
d_call: TRBD2
cdr3_nt: TGTGCCAGCAAAGCGGGGGACCAAGAGACCCAGTACTTC
cdr3_aa: CASKAGDQETQYF

j_call: TRBJ2-7
v_call: TRBV6-6
clone_size: .
d_call: .
cdr3_nt: TGTGCCAGCAGTTACTCAGGGGACTACGAGCAGTACTTC
cdr3_aa: CASSYSGDYEQYF

j_call: TRBJ1-3
v_call: TRBV7-2
clone_size: .
d_call: .
cdr3_nt: TGTGCCAGCAGCTTAGGGGCCCGACGAGGAAACACCATATATTTT
cdr3_aa: CASSLGARRGNTIYF

j_call: TRBJ1-1
v_call: TRBV18
clone_size: .
d_call: TRBD1
cdr3_nt: TGTGCCAGCTCACCGGGACAGGGGGCAAAGGTGACTGAAGCTTTCTTT
cdr3_aa: CASSPGQGAKVTEAFF

j_call: TRBJ2-3
v_call: TRBV2
clone_size: .
d_call: TRBD2
cdr3_nt: TGTGCCAGCAGCTCGGGACTAGCGGGGCTCACAGATACGCAGTATTTT
cdr3_aa: CASSSGLAGLTDTQYF

j_call: TRBJ2-7
v_call: TRBV13
clone_size: .
d_call: .
cdr3_nt: TGTGCCAGCAGCTTCCTTGGACAGGAGCAGTACTTC
cdr3_aa: CASSFLGQEQYF

j_call: TRBJ2-7
v_call: TRBV7-9
clone_size: .
d_call: .
cdr3_nt: TGTGCCAGCAGCTTTGACAAACTCTACGAGCAGTACTTC
cdr3_aa: CASSFDKLYEQYF

j_call: TRBJ2-1
v_call: TRBV5-6
clone_size: .
d_call: TRBD1
cdr3_nt: TGTGCCAGCAGCTTGACAGGGACAGCCTACAATGAGCAGTTCTTC
cdr3_aa: CASSLTGTAYNEQFF

j_call: TRBJ1-1
v_call: TRBV18
clone_size: .
d_call: .
cdr3_nt: TGTGCCAGCTCAGAAGGGGTAACCACTGAAGCTTTCTTT
cdr3_aa: CASSEGVTTEAFF

j_call: TRBJ2-3
v_call: TRBV7-2
clone_size: .
d_call: .
cdr3_nt: TGTGCCGGAAAGGGGCGAGCGACAGATACGCAGTATTTT
cdr3_aa: CAGKGRATDTQYF

j_call: TRBJ2-5
v_call: TRBV9
clone_size: .
d_call: .
cdr3_nt: TGTGCCAGCAGCGTAGATCAGGGTTCGGAGACCCAGTACTTC
cdr3_aa: CASSVDQGSETQYF

j_call: TRBJ2-1
v_call: TRBV7-6
clone_size: .
d_call: .
cdr3_nt: TGTGCCAGCAGCCCGATTCGGGCCGGAGGTGAGCAGTTCTTC
cdr3_aa: CASSPIRAGGEQFF

j_call: TRBJ2-1
v_call: TRBV30
clone_size: .
d_call: TRBD1
cdr3_nt: TGTGCCTGGAGTGGGCAGGGGGCCTACCGCTCCTACAATGAGCAGTTCTTC
cdr3_aa: CAWSGQGAYRSYNEQFF

j_call: TRBJ2-2
v_call: TRBV11-2
clone_size: .
d_call: TRBD1
cdr3_nt: TGTGCCAGCAGCTCCATCTGGACAGGGGAACACGGGGAGCTGTTTTTT
cdr3_aa: CASSSIWTGEHGELFF

j_call: TRBJ2-1
v_call: TRBV18
clone_size: once
d_call: TRBD1
cdr3_nt: TGTGCCAGCTCACCACTTGGTGGCCGACAGGGTACCTACAATGAGCAGTTCTTC
cdr3_aa: CASSPLGGRQGTYNEQFF

j_call: TRBJ2-2
v_call: TRBV9
clone_size: .
d_call: TRBD1
cdr3_nt: TGTGCCAGCAGCCTAGAGGGACAGGGTACCGGGGAGCTGTTTTTT
cdr3_aa: CASSLEGQGTGELFF

j_call: TRBJ1-2
v_call: TRBV5-6
clone_size: .
d_call: .
cdr3_nt: TGTGCCAGCAGCTTGGGAGGGGGGGCGCGGGTCTATGGCTACACCTTC
cdr3_aa: CASSLGGGARVYGYTF

j_call: TRBJ2-5
v_call: TRBV2
clone_size: .
d_call: .
cdr3_nt: TGTGCCAGCAGTGTTGGAGGGTTGGGTGAGACCCAGTACTTC
cdr3_aa: CASSVGGLGETQYF

j_call: TRBJ2-5
v_call: TRBV6-6
clone_size: .
d_call: .
cdr3_nt: TGTGCCAGCAGTTACTCCACAACCAGGGAGACCCAGTACTTC
cdr3_aa: CASSYSTTRETQYF